The rows below give T cell receptor beta chains drawn from one sample of a study of STAT3 mutations in large granular lymphocyte leukemia. The data were produced by immunoSEQ multiplex PCR, yet TCRdb's version contains in-frame clones alone and is incomplete. Of approximately 3,000 clones detected, 65% to 70% appear once; the ten largest clones hold 16%. Sequencing input: peripheral blood mononuclear cells. All receptors derive from a woman aged 40 to 49 with T-cell large granular lymphocyte leukemia. Some clones in this sample may be carry-over from other donors' samples. CDR3s include the opening cysteine and the closing phenylalanine or tryptophan. Fields, in order: J gene, clone size, V gene, D gene, CDR3 protein, CDR3 DNA. A D gene is named only where the DNA matches it firmly. A clone size is listed for some rows: how often the clone was seen (once, few, many), or a class if it is expanded.

J gene: TRBJ1-2
clone size: few
V gene: TRBV5-1
D gene: NA
CDR3 protein: CASSLYEGGSYGYTF
CDR3 DNA: TGCGCCAGCAGCTTGTATGAGGGAGGGAGCTATGGCTACACCTTC

J gene: TRBJ1-2
clone size: few
V gene: TRBV4-1
D gene: TRBD1
CDR3 protein: CASSRLPLRDRAYGYTF
CDR3 DNA: TGCGCCAGCAGCCGCCTACCCCTCCGGGACAGGGCCTATGGCTACACCTTC

J gene: TRBJ1-4
clone size: NA
V gene: TRBV30
D gene: NA
CDR3 protein: CAWSIREKLFF
CDR3 DNA: TGTGCCTGGAGTATCCGGGAAAAACTGTTTTTT

J gene: TRBJ2-3
clone size: NA
V gene: TRBV30
D gene: NA
CDR3 protein: CAWSVLPSGADTDTQYF
CDR3 DNA: TGTGCCTGGAGTGTACTGCCCTCAGGGGCCGACACAGATACGCAGTATTTT

J gene: TRBJ1-1
clone size: NA
V gene: TRBV5-1
D gene: NA
CDR3 protein: CASSLGLAAFF
CDR3 DNA: TGCGCCAGCAGCTTGGGACTTGCGGCTTTCTTT

J gene: TRBJ2-3
clone size: NA
V gene: TRBV5-6
D gene: TRBD2
CDR3 protein: CASSLGLAGPISDTQYF
CDR3 DNA: TGTGCCAGCAGCTTGGGACTAGCCGGGCCCATTTCAGATACGCAGTATTTT

J gene: TRBJ1-2
clone size: NA
V gene: TRBV29-1
D gene: NA
CDR3 protein: CSVDSPAGYTF
CDR3 DNA: TGCAGCGTCGACTCTCCGGCGGGCTACACCTTC

J gene: TRBJ1-2
clone size: NA
V gene: TRBV30
D gene: NA
CDR3 protein: CAWSSSGAAGYTF
CDR3 DNA: TGTGCCTGGAGTAGTTCAGGGGCGGCTGGCTACACCTTC

J gene: TRBJ2-5
clone size: NA
V gene: TRBV5-4
D gene: NA
CDR3 protein: CASSLGTLETQYF
CDR3 DNA: TGTGCCAGCAGCTTAGGGACACTGGAGACCCAGTACTTC

J gene: TRBJ1-1
clone size: NA
V gene: TRBV5-5
D gene: NA
CDR3 protein: CATSRGYEAFF
CDR3 DNA: TGTGCCACCTCTCGGGGGTATGAAGCTTTCTTT

J gene: TRBJ2-7
clone size: few
V gene: TRBV5-6
D gene: NA
CDR3 protein: CASSGAPYEQYF
CDR3 DNA: TGTGCCAGCAGCGGGGCGCCCTACGAGCAGTACTTC

J gene: TRBJ2-7
clone size: NA
V gene: TRBV5-1
D gene: NA
CDR3 protein: CASSIDFYEQYF
CDR3 DNA: TGCGCCAGCAGCATAGACTTCTACGAGCAGTACTTC

J gene: TRBJ2-1
clone size: few
V gene: TRBV7-9
D gene: NA
CDR3 protein: CASSSFLDEQFF
CDR3 DNA: TGTGCCAGCAGCTCATTTTTGGATGAGCAGTTCTTC

J gene: TRBJ1-4
clone size: NA
V gene: TRBV5-5
D gene: NA
CDR3 protein: CASSLGDATTNEKLFF
CDR3 DNA: TGTGCCAGCAGCTTGGGGGACGCAACAACTAATGAAAAACTGTTTTTT

J gene: TRBJ1-1
clone size: NA
V gene: TRBV5-1
D gene: NA
CDR3 protein: CASSPEEGLVNTEAFF
CDR3 DNA: TGCGCCAGCAGCCCGGAGGAGGGGTTAGTGAACACTGAAGCTTTCTTT

J gene: TRBJ2-7
clone size: NA
V gene: TRBV5-4
D gene: TRBD2
CDR3 protein: CASSLLAGGSYEQYF
CDR3 DNA: TGTGCCAGCAGCTTACTAGCGGGAGGTTCCTACGAGCAGTACTTC

J gene: TRBJ2-7
clone size: few
V gene: TRBV4-2
D gene: TRBD1
CDR3 protein: CASSQAWDRAVSEQYF
CDR3 DNA: TGTGCCAGCAGCCAGGCTTGGGACAGGGCGGTCTCCGAGCAGTACTTC

J gene: TRBJ2-1
clone size: few
V gene: TRBV7-3
D gene: NA
CDR3 protein: CASSPGTFSYNEQFF
CDR3 DNA: TGTGCCAGCAGCCCCGGGACCTTCTCCTACAATGAGCAGTTCTTC

J gene: TRBJ2-7
clone size: NA
V gene: TRBV5-1
D gene: TRBD1
CDR3 protein: CASRLGTGIEQYF
CDR3 DNA: TGCGCCAGCAGATTGGGGACAGGGATCGAGCAGTACTTC

J gene: TRBJ2-7
clone size: few
V gene: TRBV5-8
D gene: TRBD1
CDR3 protein: CASSLGQGVYEQYF
CDR3 DNA: TGTGCCAGCAGCTTGGGACAGGGGGTCTACGAGCAGTACTTC

J gene: TRBJ2-7
clone size: NA
V gene: TRBV27
D gene: TRBD2
CDR3 protein: CASSLTAISGRAYEQYF
CDR3 DNA: TGTGCCAGCAGTTTAACCGCCATAAGCGGGAGGGCTTACGAGCAGTACTTC

J gene: TRBJ2-1
clone size: NA
V gene: TRBV30
D gene: NA
CDR3 protein: CAWSRGNNEQFF
CDR3 DNA: TGTGCCTGGAGTCGAGGGAACAATGAGCAGTTCTTC

J gene: TRBJ1-5
clone size: once
V gene: TRBV15
D gene: TRBD1
CDR3 protein: CATSRDLQGAPQPQHF
CDR3 DNA: TGTGCCACCAGCAGAGATCTCCAGGGGGCCCCCCAGCCCCAGCATTTT

J gene: TRBJ1-5
clone size: NA
V gene: TRBV7-9
D gene: TRBD1
CDR3 protein: CASSQGQGELQPQHF
CDR3 DNA: TGTGCCAGCAGCCAAGGACAGGGAGAGCTTCAGCCCCAGCATTTT

J gene: TRBJ2-5
clone size: NA
V gene: TRBV30
D gene: TRBD1
CDR3 protein: CAWNRGPRGETQYF
CDR3 DNA: TGTGCCTGGAATAGGGGGCCAAGAGGGGAGACCCAGTACTTC

J gene: TRBJ2-7
clone size: NA
V gene: TRBV11-2
D gene: TRBD1
CDR3 protein: CASSSDRAIFHEQYF
CDR3 DNA: TGTGCCAGCAGCTCCGACAGGGCCATTTTCCACGAGCAGTACTTC

J gene: TRBJ2-6
clone size: NA
V gene: TRBV7-2
D gene: NA
CDR3 protein: CASSLAVGHSGANVLTF
CDR3 DNA: TGTGCCAGCAGCTTAGCCGTGGGGCACTCTGGGGCCAACGTCCTGACTTTC

J gene: TRBJ2-1
clone size: NA
V gene: TRBV5-5
D gene: NA
CDR3 protein: CASSPGAGQNNEQFF
CDR3 DNA: TGTGCCAGCAGTCCCGGTGCGGGACAGAACAATGAGCAGTTCTTC

J gene: TRBJ1-2
clone size: NA
V gene: TRBV7-2
D gene: TRBD1
CDR3 protein: CASSLSSGGGYGYTF
CDR3 DNA: TGTGCCAGCAGCTTAAGTTCAGGGGGTGGCTATGGCTACACCTTC

J gene: TRBJ1-5
clone size: NA
V gene: TRBV30
D gene: TRBD1
CDR3 protein: CAWSSGTGGRINQPQHF
CDR3 DNA: TGTGCCTGGAGTTCCGGGACAGGGGGGAGAATCAATCAGCCCCAGCATTTT

J gene: TRBJ2-7
clone size: few
V gene: TRBV7-9
D gene: NA
CDR3 protein: CASSFQVSYEQYF
CDR3 DNA: TGTGCCAGCAGCTTTCAGGTCTCCTACGAGCAGTACTTC

J gene: TRBJ1-2
clone size: NA
V gene: TRBV20-1
D gene: NA
CDR3 protein: CSAKLRTGYTF
CDR3 DNA: TGCAGTGCGAAACTGCGGACTGGCTACACCTTC

J gene: TRBJ1-2
clone size: NA
V gene: TRBV5-8
D gene: TRBD1
CDR3 protein: CASSVTGYSGYTF
CDR3 DNA: TGTGCCAGCAGCGTGACAGGGTACAGCGGCTACACCTTC

J gene: TRBJ2-1
clone size: hyperexpanded
V gene: TRBV19
D gene: NA
CDR3 protein: CASSVTGNNEQFF
CDR3 DNA: TGTGCCAGTAGTGTCACAGGGAACAATGAGCAGTTCTTC

J gene: TRBJ1-2
clone size: few
V gene: TRBV29-1
D gene: NA
CDR3 protein: CSVLGGDGYTF
CDR3 DNA: TGCAGCGTACTGGGGGGGGATGGCTACACCTTC